Listed below are T cell receptor beta chains from one sample, sequenced in a study of HIV-infected children after antiretroviral therapy interruption. TCRdb itself ran the 3' RACE reads through MiXCR, one entry per CDR3 protein. The sample shows fewer than 45,000 distinct CDR3 sequences, 5% to 8% of them seen only once. The specimen was CD45RA+ CD4+ T cells from PBMCs, pooled from several time points, collected from a donor given antiretroviral therapy, either interrupted or continuous. These receptors were collected from a pool of human donors with HIV. The CDR3 runs from the conserved cysteine through the conserved F or W.

j_call v_call cdr3_aa
TRBJ1-6 TRBV2 CAIESRGPNSPLHF
TRBJ1-1 TRBV6-1 CASSQTGGTAKAFF
TRBJ1-2 TRBV10-3 CAISELRGYTF
TRBJ2-7 TRBV3-1 CASSLGRVSSYEQYF
TRBJ2-7 TRBV13 CASSPTFRREGVNEQYF
TRBJ1-2 TRBV28 CASSILGANYGYTF
TRBJ2-7 TRBV6-5 CASRPGPLRKQYF
TRBJ2-7 TRBV12-3/TRBV12-4 CASRDRKHEQYF
TRBJ1-5 TRBV19 CASSSLIEGSNQPQHF
TRBJ2-5 TRBV28 CASTKHRQETQYF
TRBJ2-2 TRBV11-2 CASSTGLSNTGELFF
TRBJ1-2 TRBV23-1 CASSQIRTGWNYGYTF
TRBJ1-5 TRBV5-1 CASSLPGTGYRGNQPQHF
TRBJ2-2 TRBV29-1 CSVDRGYTGELFF
TRBJ2-3 TRBV18 CASSPPWGADSTDTQYF
TRBJ1-5 TRBV6-6 CASSSTGRMGGNQPQHF
TRBJ2-2 TRBV20-1 CSAAGTSGSANTGELFF
TRBJ2-3 TRBV12-3/TRBV12-4 CASSQTTRASTDTQYF
TRBJ2-5 TRBV20-1 CSASWRAPQETQYF
TRBJ2-2 TRBV6-7 CASRPKNAGELFF
TRBJ2-1 TRBV5-1 CASSLTLWEQFF
TRBJ2-3 TRBV5-1 CASSLAFFAGQRRTDTQYF
TRBJ1-5 TRBV19 CAIAGGRNQPQHF
TRBJ2-7 TRBV4-1 CASSRIPAPAAEQYF
TRBJ2-1 TRBV2 CAFQTRSKDEQFF
TRBJ2-7 TRBV7-2 CASSPVGGTPTYEQYF
TRBJ1-4 TRBV6-6 CASSGTVPEKLFF
TRBJ2-7 TRBV6-4 CASRGTETYEQYF
TRBJ2-4 TRBV11-2 CASTRHNIQYF
TRBJ2-3 TRBV13 CASSLEGCAETLYF
TRBJ1-2 TRBV12-3/TRBV12-4 CASSYPRGIGYTF
TRBJ2-7 TRBV7-3 CASSLRAGNPYEQYF
TRBJ2-7 TRBV23-1 CASSQRGQGSSYEQYF
TRBJ1-1 TRBV6-6 CASLTDRGSTEAFF
TRBJ2-5 TRBV13 CASSLLGGEDQDTQYF
TRBJ1-1 TRBV11-2 CASSLDGGLGNTEAFF
TRBJ2-5 TRBV3-1 CASSHLAEETQYF
TRBJ2-1 TRBV4-2 CASSRQVSTEQFF
TRBJ2-2 TRBV30 CAWSLPEANTGQLYF
TRBJ2-1 TRBV7-3 CASSVSGRDYNEQFF
TRBJ1-5 TRBV12-3/TRBV12-4 CASSSRGNQPQHF
TRBJ1-3 TRBV12-3/TRBV12-4 CASSPGYLSGNTIYF